One TCR beta chain is described in this entry. Its specificity is not known. The data derive from a study of CD8+ T cells in alopecia areata. Broader study findings: Normal skin's resident alphabeta T cells are sequenced alongside lesional scalp T cells. Lesional scalp exceeded normal scalp in clonality, especially in alopecia totalis/universalis.

As the sequencing template, cDNA was produced by extracting RNA and reverse transcribing it. TCRdb's table, derived via immunoSEQ multiplex PCR, lists solely in-frame clones and lacks some. The sample includes hundreds of thousands of clones, approximately 52% of them seen just once. As part of sample collection, lesional scalp punch biopsies and peripheral blood were taken from alopecia areata patients. The researchers isolated CD4+ and CD8+ T cells from PBMCs by sorting. This TCR was recovered from a human donor with alopecia areata. The sample here was CD4+ T cells sorted from blood, taken at week 0.

The CDR3 protein is CASSISAGVKPQHF. CDR3 in DNA: TGTGCCAGTAGTATTTCGGCAGGGGTTAAGCCCCAGCATTTT. The chain is built from TRBV19 and TRBJ1-5; D might be TRBD1 (6 bases). Germline lookup yields CDR1 LNHDA and CDR2 SQIVND (reference sequence). V dropped 3 bases and J dropped 8 bases, with 14 bases sitting between them. This CDR3 contains 14 residues.